This passage covers 30 T cell receptor beta chains from one sample sequenced in a study of blood T cell repertoires in COVID-19. The protocol was immunoSEQ multiplex PCR, while the TCRdb copy is restricted to in-frame clones and leaves out a portion. The table records approximately 280,000 clones, around 90% of them present only once. Sequenced: peripheral blood. These receptors were taken from a woman younger than 45 with COVID-19, enrolled during active disease.

Here the CDR3 DNA reads TGTGCCAGCAGCGTAGCCGCCGGTAAAGAAGCTTTCTTT. It specifies CASSVAAGKEAFF. J is TRBJ1-1 and V is TRBV9; the D is unclear. The CDR3 is made up of 13 amino acids. V dropped 0 bases and J dropped 8 bases, with 11 bases sitting between them. CDR1 and CDR2 from the germline V gene are SGDLS and YYNGEE.

The chain links TRBV6-5 to TRBJ2-1; 12 nucleotides align to TRBD2. CDR3 size: 14 residues. Germline values: CDR1 MNHEY, CDR2 SVGAGI. V gave up 6 bases and J gave up 6 bases; unmatched junction bases: 3. CDR3 in amino acids: CASSRLAGANEQFF. CDR3 DNA: TGTGCCAGCAGCCGACTAGCGGGAGCCAATGAGCAGTTCTTC.

The genes are TRBV10-3 and TRBJ1-4; 11 bases agree with TRBD1. The CDR3 is made up of 14 amino acids. Trimming removed 10 bases from V and 8 bases from J; junction bases left unmatched: 9. Germline loops: CDR1 ENHRY, CDR2 SYGVKD. Written as DNA, the CDR3 is TGTGCCAGCTGGACAGGGGGCGCGTCCGAAAAACTGTTTTTT. Protein: CASWTGGASEKLFF.

The chain joins TRBV6-5 to TRBJ1-5; 10 nucleotides line up with TRBD1. Germline assignment: CDR1 MNHEY and CDR2 SVGAGI. The CDR3 is 14 residues long. The J segment lost 4 bases and the V segment lost 4 bases, leaving 1 base of the junction unmatched. CDR3 in DNA: TGTGCCAGCAGTTGGGACAGGGGAAATCAGCCCCAGCATTTT. Residues: CASSWDRGNQPQHF.

The rearrangement joins TRBV2 to TRBJ1-2; weak D call: TRBD1 (5 bases). The CDR3 totals 13 residues. Trimming stripped 4 bases from V and 8 bases from J, with 14 bases between. In germline, CDR1 is SNHLY, CDR2 FYNNEI. In DNA, the CDR3 is TGTGCCAGCAGTGTGGGCAGGGATGGAGGCTACACCTTC. Translation gives CASSVGRDGGYTF.

This clone has just one count. V is TRBV30 and J is TRBJ1-1; D is uncertain. The CDR3 has 13 amino acids. Germline CDR1 is GTSNPN and CDR2 is SVGIG (reference sequence). V shed 2 bases and J shed 1 base, with 8 bases lying between them. The CDR3 spells CAWSLGRNTEAFF. CDR3 DNA: TGTGCCTGGAGTCTCGGGAGGAACACTGAAGCTTTCTTT.

The rearrangement joins TRBV6-6 to TRBJ2-7; 8 bases align to TRBD1. The CDR3 covers 14 residues. V shed 5 bases, J shed 6 bases, and the junction held 9 bases outside the gene matches. Germline V gene lookup returns CDR1 MNHNY and CDR2 SVGAGI (reference sequence). For the CDR3, the DNA is TGTGCCAGCAGTACCCCCGGGACAGGTTTCGAGCAGTACTTC. Its translation: CASSTPGTGFEQYF.

A single count supports this clone. The chain has TRBV5-6 and TRBJ2-7; a possible D gene is TRBD1 (6 bases). Trimming pared 2 bases from V and 2 bases from J, leaving 11 bases between. The CDR3 is 14 residues long. Germline V gives CDR1 SGHDT, CDR2 YYEEEE. CDR3 sequence reads: CASSLYRQAYEQYF. The CDR3 DNA is TGTGCCAGCAGCTTATATAGACAGGCCTACGAGCAGTACTTC.

The chain joins TRBV5-1 to TRBJ1-2; D is possibly TRBD1 (6 bases). Trimming cost V 6 bases and J 0 bases, with 15 bases left between them. This CDR3 has 15 residues. The germline gives CDR1 SGHRS, CDR2 YFSETQ. CDR3 loop: CASTRGGSSNYGYTF. CDR3 DNA: TGCGCCAGCACCAGAGGGGGATCCTCTAACTATGGCTACACCTTC.

The chain links TRBV6-5 to TRBJ2-6; 8 positions match TRBD1. V gave up 4 bases and J gave up 2 bases; unmatched junction bases: 4. CDR3 length: 16 residues. CDR1 is MNHEY and CDR2 is SVGAGI in the germline V gene. The CDR3 is CASSFATGAGANVLTF. CDR3 coding DNA: TGTGCCAGCAGTTTTGCGACAGGGGCTGGGGCCAACGTCCTGACTTTC.

The V gene is TRBV10-1, the J gene TRBJ2-1; 7 bases align to TRBD2. Germline CDR1 is WNHNN and CDR2 is SYGVQD (reference sequence). The CDR3 sequence is 13 residues long. V dropped 6 bases and J dropped 3; count of bases not matched to a gene: 2. The CDR3 DNA follows: TGCGCCAGCAGCCGGGAGGTCTACAATGAGCAGTTCTTC. Encoded protein: CASSREVYNEQFF.

The rearrangement uses TRBV28 and TRBJ2-7; TRBD2 matches at 9 bases. The CDR3 spans 15 residues. Germline V gene data show CDR1 as MDHEN and CDR2 as SYDVKM. The V segment lost 3 bases and the J segment 1 base; nucleotides outside the gene matches: 4. The CDR3 DNA sequence: TGTGCCAGCAGTTTCGGGACTAGCCGTTCCTACGAGCAGTACTTC. Residues: CASSFGTSRSYEQYF.

V usage is TRBV5-4 and J usage is TRBJ1-2, with 7 bases that match TRBD1. The junction had 13 bases not matched to a gene; V was cut back by 4 bases and J by 1 base. The CDR3 covers 17 residues. Germline values: CDR1 SGHNT, CDR2 YYREEE (reference sequence). CDR3 nucleotide sequence: TGTGCCAGCAGCGTGGGACAGCTAGGAAGTTTTAACTATGGCTACACCTTC. Its protein product is CASSVGQLGSFNYGYTF.

The chain combines TRBV4-3 with TRBJ2-1; 9 bases map to TRBD2. The V gene's germline CDR1 is LGHNA and CDR2 YSLEER. V shed 0 bases and J 6 bases; nucleotides not matched to a gene: 6. CDR3 size: 16 residues. The CDR3 DNA follows: TGCGCCAGCAGCCAAGATCCGGCGGGAGGGACCAATGAGCAGTTCTTC. Protein: CASSQDPAGGTNEQFF.

The chain combines TRBV20-1 with TRBJ2-5; D gene ambiguous. The CDR3 consists of 10 residues. Trimming took off 8 bases at V and 5 bases at J, with 9 bases between the two ends. Germline-derived CDR1 and CDR2 are DFQATT and SNEGSKA (reference sequence). Here the CDR3 DNA reads TGCAGTATTTTAGAGGAGACCCAGTACTTC. Amino acids: CSILEETQYF.

V usage is TRBV5-1 and J usage is TRBJ1-2, with 8 bases identical to TRBD1. The germline V gene encodes CDR1 SGHRS and CDR2 YFSETQ. Germline trimming cut 1 base from V and 8 bases from J; bases unmatched to any gene: 10. The CDR3 extends over 15 amino acids. The CDR3 spells CASSLYVTGDRGYTF. CDR3 DNA sequence: TGCGCCAGCAGCTTGTATGTGACAGGGGATCGCGGCTACACCTTC.

V and J are TRBV6-5 and TRBJ2-5, with 7 bases aligning to TRBD1. V lost 4 bases, J lost 3 bases, and 2 bases stayed unmatched. This CDR3 has 13 amino acids. CDR1 is MNHEY, CDR2 SVGAGI, per germline. The CDR3 protein is CASSSTGEETQYF. The CDR3 DNA follows: TGTGCCAGCAGTTCTACAGGGGAAGAGACCCAGTACTTC.

Only one count was recorded for this clone. The chain has TRBV4-1 and TRBJ1-2; D gene uncertain. Between the trimmed V and J ends, which lost 8 bases and 8 bases, there was a span of 18 bases. The length of the CDR3 is 13 residues. In germline, CDR1 is MGHRA, CDR2 YSYEKL. The CDR3: CASGKTSGPGYTF. CDR3 DNA sequence: TGCGCCAGCGGAAAAACGTCGGGTCCCGGCTACACCTTC.

This clone was detected only once. The rearrangement links TRBV7-2 to TRBJ2-7; tentatively, D is TRBD1 (6 bases). V was cut by 4 bases and J by 2 bases, with 12 bases left in between. From germline, CDR1 is SGHTA and CDR2 FQGNSA. This CDR3 region has 14 residues. The DNA for the CDR3 is TGTGCCAGCAGCTCCCGGGACAAACCCTACGAGCAGTACTTC. Its protein is CASSSRDKPYEQYF.

The DNA for the CDR3 is TGTGCCAGCAGCCAAGATCTTATTGCGGGGCCCTCCTACGAGCAGTACTTC. This gives the protein CASSQDLIAGPSYEQYF. The chain couples TRBV3-1 (or the pseudogene TRBV3-2) to TRBJ2-7; D perhaps matches TRBD2 (6 bases). The length of the CDR3 is 17 residues. CDR1 is LGHDT and CDR2 is YNNKEL in the germline V gene (reference sequence). V gave up 0 bases and J gave up 0 bases, with 15 bases separating them.

The V and J genes are TRBV9 and TRBJ2-3; tentatively, D is TRBD1 (6 bases). The length of the CDR3 is 16 residues. Trimming pared 4 bases from V and 2 bases from J, leaving 17 bases between. CDR1 SGDLS and CDR2 YYNGEE come from the germline V gene. The CDR3 spells CASSKQQGAPTDTQYF. In DNA form, the CDR3 reads TGTGCCAGCAGCAAACAACAGGGCGCACCCACAGATACGCAGTATTTT.

This clone has just one count. This CDR3 is also generated by other DNA sequences in the sample. The chain carries TRBV30 and TRBJ1-5; D is uncertain. The ends were cut back, 0 bases at V and 3 bases at J, with 9 bases in the middle. Germline CDR1 is GTSNPN and CDR2 is SVGIG (reference sequence). The CDR3 spans 14 residues. The DNA of the CDR3 is TGTGCCTGGAGTGTACTTGGTCCCAATCAGCCCCAGCATTTT. This translates into CAWSVLGPNQPQHF.

V is TRBV28 and J is TRBJ2-5; 10 bases map to TRBD2. CDR3 length: 15 amino acids. Germline values: CDR1 MDHEN, CDR2 SYDVKM. Trimming at V came to 4 bases and at J to 5 bases, leaving 7 bases not matched to a gene. The CDR3 bases are TGTGCCAGCAGTTATCCTAGCGGGAGTGGTGAGACCCAGTACTTC. Encoded protein: CASSYPSGSGETQYF.

Only one count was recorded for this clone. V usage is TRBV4-1 and J usage is TRBJ2-5; 7 bases align to TRBD2. The CDR3 loop spans 15 amino acids. Trimming took 3 bases from V and 4 from J; bases not matched to a gene: 8. Germline CDR1 and CDR2: MGHRA and YSYEKL. In DNA, the CDR3 is TGCGCCAGCAGCCAGAGCGGGATAGGCGGAGAGACCCAGTACTTC. It translates to CASSQSGIGGETQYF.

J is TRBJ2-1 and V is TRBV13; 12 bases fit TRBD1. The CDR3 spans 14 residues. Germline lookup yields CDR1 PRHDT and CDR2 FYEKMQ (reference sequence). Unmatched junction bases numbered 2, after V lost 4 bases and J lost 7 bases. CDR3 coding DNA: TGTGCCAGCAGCTCGGGACAGGGGGCGAATGAGCAGTTCTTC. Translation: CASSSGQGANEQFF.

The chain couples TRBV6-6 to TRBJ1-5; TRBD1 matches at 8 bases. The CDR3 extends over 13 amino acids. The germline V gene encodes CDR1 MNHNY and CDR2 SVGAGI (reference sequence). Unmatched junction bases numbered 5, after V lost 3 bases and J lost 10 bases. Here the CDR3 DNA reads TGTGCCAGCAGTTATGGACAGGGTTTACCCCAGCATTTT. This codes for CASSYGQGLPQHF.

The chain recombines TRBV5-5 with TRBJ1-1, with D possibly TRBD1 on 6 matching bases. This CDR3 comprises 13 residues. V dropped 5 bases and J dropped 8 bases, with 16 bases sitting between them. The germline V gene encodes CDR1 SGHKS and CDR2 YYEKEE (reference sequence). The CDR3 sequence: CASRFGQLYEAFF. The CDR3 DNA sequence: TGTGCCAGCAGGTTCGGACAGCTGTACGAAGCTTTCTTT.

In regard to this clone: This sample also contains other DNA sequences that code for the same CDR3. The rearrangement uses TRBV5-1 and TRBJ1-3, with TRBD1 matching over 7 bases. The CDR3 spans 14 residues. V lost 3 bases to trimming and J lost 4 bases; unmatched junction nucleotides: 4. CDR1 SGHRS and CDR2 YFSETQ come from the germline V gene. The CDR3 DNA sequence: TGCGCCAGCAGCTCCGGGACAGCAGGAAACACCATATATTTT. Translating it yields CASSSGTAGNTIYF.

V is TRBV19 and J is TRBJ1-5; D possibly corresponds to TRBD1 (5 bases). From germline, CDR1 is LNHDA and CDR2 SQIVND (reference sequence). V was shortened by 0 bases and J by 7 bases, with 13 bases between the two germline ends. There are 15 residues in the CDR3. This CDR3 is CASSIDVRQPQPQHF. Written as DNA, the CDR3 is TGTGCCAGTAGTATAGACGTTAGACAGCCCCAGCCCCAGCATTTT.

This chain joins TRBV5-1 and TRBJ2-7; 7 bases map to TRBD2. The ends lost 4 bases at V and 9 bases at J; junction bases unmatched: 13. Germline assignment: CDR1 SGHRS and CDR2 YFSETQ. The CDR3 contains 14 residues. For the CDR3, the DNA is TGCGCCAGCAGCCAGGGAGATAGCGGGTTTTTGCAGTACTTC. This encodes CASSQGDSGFLQYF. The variable domain in full, completed from reference TRBV5-1 and TRBJ2-7, reads KAGVTQTPRYLIKTRGQQVTLSCSPISGHRSVSWYQQTPGQGLQFLFEYFSETQRNKGNFPGRFSGRQFSNSRSEMNVSTLELGDSALYLCASSQGDSGFLQYFGPGTRLTVT.